The 19 T cell receptor beta chains below were found in one sample sequenced in a study of blood T cell repertoires in COVID-19. TCRdb's table, derived via immunoSEQ multiplex PCR, lists solely in-frame clones and lacks some. This sample has 120,000 to 150,000 clones, with around 90% found just once. The sequencing sample was made of peripheral blood. The receptors come from a woman aged 45-60 years with acute or convalescent COVID-19.

The chain recombines TRBV5-4 with TRBJ2-1, with no clear D. The germline gives CDR1 SGHNT, CDR2 YYREEE (reference sequence). This CDR3 contains 13 residues. V lost 1 base and J 8 bases, leaving 10 bases between the germline ends. CDR3 coding DNA: TGTGCCAGCAGCTTGCTAACCCCCCATGAGCAGTTCTTC. This translates into CASSLLTPHEQFF. Supplemented by reference TRBV5-4 and TRBJ2-1, the full variable domain reads ETGVTQSPTHLIKTRGQQVTLRCSSQSGHNTVSWYQQALGQGPQFIFQYYREEENGRGNFPPRFSGLQFPNYSSELNVNALELDDSALYLCASSLLTPHEQFFGPGTRLTVL.

The chain employs TRBV20-1 and TRBJ1-2; TRBD1 aligns across 7 bases. Germline V CDR1 and CDR2: DFQATT, SNEGSKA (reference sequence). This CDR3 has 11 amino acids. Germline trimming cut 8 bases from V and 6 bases from J; bases unmatched to any gene: 6. The CDR3 sequence: CSLRQGDGYTF. Written as DNA, the CDR3 is TGCAGTCTCCGACAGGGCGATGGCTACACCTTC.

The V call is TRBV30, the J call TRBJ2-3, with D perhaps TRBD2 (6 bases). Between the trimmed V and J ends, which lost 1 base and 2 bases, there was a span of 7 bases. Germline V gene lookup returns CDR1 GTSNPN and CDR2 SVGIG (reference sequence). CDR3 length equals 13 residues. The CDR3 coding sequence is TGTGCCTGGAGTGGGGGGGACACAGATACGCAGTATTTT. Encoded protein: CAWSGGDTDTQYF.

The rearrangement uses TRBV5-1 and TRBJ2-3; TRBD1 matches 7 bases. The germline gives CDR1 SGHRS, CDR2 YFSETQ. V shed 4 bases and J 4 bases; nucleotides not matched to a gene: 15. CDR3 length: 17 amino acids. The CDR3 loop reads CASSAHRGQKRADTQYF. The CDR3 coding sequence is TGCGCCAGCAGCGCACACCGGGGACAGAAAAGGGCAGATACGCAGTATTTT.

This clone was seen a handful of times. The junction does not match germline at one end; this may be a read error. V gene TRBV6-5 combines with J gene TRBJ1-4; no clear D. CDR1 and CDR2 from the germline V gene are MNHEY and SVGAGI. The length of the CDR3 is 12 residues. CDR3 residues: CASRTPGEKLFF. The CDR3 DNA sequence: TGTGCCAGCAGGACACCAGGCGAAAAGCTGTTTTTT.

V and J are TRBV2 and TRBJ1-1, with 8 bases fitting TRBD1. CDR1 and CDR2 (germline): SNHLY, FYNNEI. Trimming cost V 8 bases and J 7 bases; bases outside gene matches: 9. The CDR3 is made up of 13 amino acids. The DNA for the CDR3 is TGTGCCAGCCCAGGGGGCGTGATAAGTGAAGCTTTCTTT. Encoded protein: CASPGGVISEAFF. The entire variable domain, with the rest obtained from reference TRBV2 and TRBJ1-1, is as follows: EPEVTQTPSHQVTQMGQEVILRCVPISNHLYFYWYRQILGQKVEFLVSFYNNEISEKSEIFDDQFSVERPDGSNFTLKIRSTKLEDSAMYFCASPGGVISEAFFGQGTRLTVV.

This clone was observed a few times. The V call is TRBV3-1 (or the pseudogene TRBV3-2), the J call TRBJ1-1; TRBD1 matches 12 bases. After removal of 0 bases from V and 0 bases from J, the junction contained 8 bases not matched to a gene. CDR1 LGHDT and CDR2 YNNKEL come from the germline V gene (reference sequence). CDR3 length equals 19 residues. CDR3 amino acids: CASSQDPRDRGPLNTEAFF. The CDR3 bases are TGTGCCAGCAGCCAAGATCCCCGGGACAGGGGGCCCTTGAACACTGAAGCTTTCTTT.

This chain joins TRBV11-3 and TRBJ2-2; D is possibly TRBD1 (6 bases). The CDR3 contains 17 residues. Germline values: CDR1 SGHNT, CDR2 YENEEA. Deletions cut 7 bases from V and 0 bases from J, with 18 bases between. CDR3 coding DNA: TGTGCCAGCACCAGTATCGGGACACCGTCGAACACCGGGGAGCTGTTTTTT. This codes for CASTSIGTPSNTGELFF.

The chain combines TRBV30 with TRBJ2-5; 7 bases map to TRBD2. The CDR3 is 14 amino acids. J lost 7 bases, V lost 4 bases, and 12 bases had no gene match. Germline-derived CDR1 and CDR2 are GTSNPN and SVGIG (reference sequence). The CDR3 nucleotides read TGTGCCTGGATAGGGGCTAGCGGTTTAGGGACCCAGTACTTC. As protein: CAWIGASGLGTQYF.

This chain connects TRBV28 to TRBJ1-2; D might be TRBD1 (6 bases). V was shortened by 7 bases and J by 8 bases, with 20 bases between the two germline ends. The CDR3 has 14 residues. Germline CDR1 MDHEN, CDR2 SYDVKM. The CDR3 reads CASIQGGTPLGYTF. In nucleotides, the CDR3 is TGTGCCAGCATCCAAGGGGGAACCCCTCTAGGCTACACCTTC.

A few counts support this clone. The rearrangement joins TRBV19 to TRBJ2-2; a weak D match, TRBD2 (6 bases). V gave up 7 bases and J gave up 8 bases, with 17 bases separating them. Germline V gene lookup returns CDR1 LNHDA and CDR2 SQIVND (reference sequence). The CDR3 totals 14 residues. The CDR3 DNA sequence: TGTGCCAGTAATCAGCAGGGAGGTTCGGGGGAGCTGTTTTTT. This codes for CASNQQGGSGELFF.

The J gene is TRBJ1-1, the V gene TRBV6-2 or TRBV6-3; tentative D call: TRBD1 (5 bases). Trimming left V 2 bases short and J 1 base short, with 8 bases between. Germline V CDR1 and CDR2: MNHEY, SVGEGT. The CDR3 has 14 amino acids. The CDR3 loop is CASSYHRPNTEAFF. In DNA form, the CDR3 reads TGTGCCAGCAGTTACCACAGGCCGAACACTGAAGCTTTCTTT.

J is TRBJ1-1 and V is TRBV9; 7 positions agree with TRBD1. Germline CDR1 reads SGDLS; CDR2 reads YYNGEE. The CDR3 totals 15 residues. V shed 0 bases, J shed 3 bases, and the junction held 5 bases outside the gene matches. CDR3 bases: TGTGCCAGCAGCGTAGATCAGGGGGTATACACTGAAGCTTTCTTT. Its protein product is CASSVDQGVYTEAFF.

The chain uses TRBV18 and TRBJ2-5; D might be TRBD1 (6 bases). Trimming pared 2 bases from V and 5 bases from J, leaving 12 bases between. CDR1 and CDR2 (germline): KGHSH, LQKENI. The CDR3 is 14 residues long. In DNA, the CDR3 is TGTGCCAGCTCACCATCGGCAGGGGAGGAGACCCAGTACTTC. Amino acids: CASSPSAGEETQYF.

The rearrangement links TRBV7-3 to TRBJ2-1; 7 bases line up with TRBD2. The CDR3 runs 14 residues. The junction had 6 bases not matched to a gene; V was cut back by 4 bases and J by 6 bases. Germline V gene lookup returns CDR1 SGHTA and CDR2 FQGTGA. The CDR3 is CASSSGLVPNEQFF. DNA of the CDR3: TGTGCCAGCAGCTCCGGACTAGTCCCCAATGAGCAGTTCTTC.

The gene calls are TRBV4-2 and TRBJ2-1; no firm D call. CDR1 is LGHNA, CDR2 YNFKEQ, per germline. This CDR3 has 16 amino acids. The V and J ends lost 0 bases and 2 bases respectively, with 11 bases between them. This CDR3 is CASSQEQIFAYNEQFF. DNA for the CDR3: TGTGCCAGCAGCCAAGAGCAGATTTTTGCCTACAATGAGCAGTTCTTC.

The V call is TRBV27, the J call TRBJ2-7; 10 nucleotides agree with TRBD1. With V trimmed by 4 bases and J by 6 bases, 12 bases remained unmatched. This CDR3 contains 16 residues. Germline-derived CDR1 and CDR2 are MNHEY and SMNVEV (reference sequence). The CDR3, as DNA: TGTGCCAGCAGTTCCGCTGTAGGGACAGGGGTACGCGAGCAGTACTTC. This translates into CASSSAVGTGVREQYF.

This sequence joins TRBV6-4 and TRBJ1-1; maybe TRBD1 (6 bases). Germline-derived CDR1 and CDR2 are MRHNA and SNTAGT. Trimming took 6 bases from V and 1 from J, leaving 12 bases between them. The CDR3 totals 14 residues. The CDR3 DNA reads TGTGCCAGCAGACCAGGGGCCGCGAACACTGAAGCTTTCTTT. Its protein is CASRPGAANTEAFF.

This chain connects TRBV6-5 to TRBJ2-2, with 7 bases identical to TRBD2. This CDR3 contains 14 residues. The germline gives CDR1 MNHEY, CDR2 SVGAGI. V gave up 6 bases and J gave up 5 bases; unmatched junction bases: 6. CDR3 protein: CASSLGLVTGELFF. The CDR3, as DNA: TGTGCCAGCAGCCTAGGACTAGTTACCGGGGAGCTGTTTTTT.